Following are 32 T cell receptor beta chains from one sample sequenced in a study of Graves' ophthalmopathy and Graves' hyperthyroidism. TCR beta CDR3 amplification used RNA transcripts. The first round was an RT-PCR with HTBI primers, and the second round was a multiplex PCR. TCRdb redid the calling of the multiplex PCR reads with MiXCR, one entry per CDR3 protein. The repertoire consists of approximately 640,000 distinct CDR3 sequences, with about two fifths occurring once and the leading ten covering 2.5% to 3.5%. Sequenced: peripheral blood. These receptors were obtained from an adult man with Graves' ophthalmopathy.

The chain carries TRBV19 and TRBJ1-1; D gene ambiguous. CDR3 size: 14 residues. V lost 2 bases to trimming and J lost 5 bases, with 12 bases between them. Germline V gives CDR1 LNHDA, CDR2 SQIVND (reference sequence). The CDR3: CASSISQIGTEAFF. CDR3 in DNA: TGTGCCAGTAGTATATCACAGATTGGGACTGAAGCTTTCTTT.

This clonotype was observed many times. The chain combines TRBV25-1 with TRBJ1-2, with D perhaps matching TRBD1 (6 bases). V was shortened by 3 bases and J by 5 bases, with 10 bases between the two germline ends. Germline CDR1 and CDR2: MGHDK and SYGVNS. The CDR3 consists of 13 residues. CDR3 protein: CASSDGGPYGYTF. The CDR3 DNA reads as TGTGCCAGCAGTGACGGGGGCCCTTATGGCTACACCTTC.

This clonotype was seen at least ten times. The chain combines TRBV7-8 with TRBJ1-1; D is uncertain. The CDR3 totals 15 residues. From germline, CDR1 is SGHVS and CDR2 FQNEAQ. V lost 2 bases, J lost 4 bases, and 14 bases lay in between. The CDR3 DNA is TGTGCCAGCAGCTTATTGTCGGCGATGGCCACTGAAGCTTTCTTT. Protein product: CASSLLSAMATEAFF.

This clonotype appeared a few times. The chain has TRBV4-2 and TRBJ1-5; D is uncertain. Germline V gene lookup returns CDR1 LGHNA and CDR2 YNFKEQ. The CDR3 runs to 16 residues. V was clipped by 0 bases and J by 8 bases, with 17 bases between them. The CDR3 sequence: CASSQDRPLKGEPQHF. CDR3 in DNA: TGTGCCAGCAGCCAAGATAGACCCCTCAAGGGCGAGCCCCAGCATTTT.

This clonotype was seen repeatedly, ten times or more. One junction end disagrees with the germline gene, perhaps due to a read error. V is TRBV19 and J is TRBJ1-5, with TRBD1 matching over 9 bases. The germline CDR1 and CDR2 sequences are LNHDA and SQIVND (reference sequence). This CDR3 contains 17 residues. The CDR3 protein is CASSRRTGELSTQPQHF. The CDR3, as DNA: TGTGCCAGTAGTCGTCGGACAGGGGAACTGAGCACTCAGCCCCAGCATTTT.

Many counts were recorded for this clonotype. The chain joins TRBV7-9 to TRBJ2-7; no clear D gene. This CDR3 spans 13 amino acids. Trimming removed 5 bases from V and 5 bases from J, with 13 bases in between. Germline assignment: CDR1 SEHNR and CDR2 FQNEAQ (reference sequence). In DNA, the CDR3 is TGTGCCAGCAGCCGAGCCTTGCTCAACGAGCAGTACTTC. It codes for CASSRALLNEQYF.

A note on this clonotype: One end of the junction does not line up with germline, which may come from a read error. The chain links TRBV6-5 to TRBJ2-7; D gene ambiguous. The CDR3 spans 12 residues. Germline-derived CDR1 and CDR2 are MNHEY and SVGAGI. The CDR3 protein is CAISHPKDEQYF. The CDR3 region has the DNA TGTGCCATCAGTCACCCCAAAGACGAGCAGTACTTC.

There are a few counts of this clonotype. The chain uses TRBV20-1 and TRBJ2-5, with a tentative D call TRBD2 (6 bases). The CDR3 totals 13 residues. Germline CDR1 is DFQATT and CDR2 is SNEGSKA (reference sequence). With 8 bases removed from V and 3 bases from J, the gap between germline ends came to 16 bases. CDR3 in DNA: TGCAGTATCAGGCCAATAGCGGAAGAGACCCAGTACTTC. Its translation: CSIRPIAEETQYF.

As DNA, the CDR3 is TGTGCCAACCGAGGGGACAAAAGTGGAGAGACCCAGTACTTC. Protein sequence: CANRGDKSGETQYF. The V gene is TRBV2, the J gene TRBJ2-5; D possibly corresponds to TRBD1 (6 bases). Between the trimmed V and J ends, which lost 10 bases and 4 bases, there was a span of 19 bases. The CDR3 has 14 amino acids. CDR1 and CDR2 (germline): SNHLY, FYNNEI.

As to this clonotype: Lacking the conserved final phenylalanine or tryptophan, this CDR3 likely reflects a read error. V and J are TRBV10-3 and TRBJ1-2; D is perhaps TRBD1 (5 bases). CDR1 ENHRY and CDR2 SYGVKD come from the germline V gene. This CDR3 spans 15 amino acids. Trimming shortened V by 10 bases and J by 2 bases, and 20 bases separated the two germline ends. The CDR3 region is CASRREGRGNYGYTS. CDR3 sequence (DNA): TGTGCCAGCAGACGAGAAGGGAGGGGAAACTATGGCTACACCTCC.

This clonotype was detected once. This sequence joins TRBV25-1 and TRBJ2-5; 8 bases agree with TRBD2. Germline V gene sequence: CDR1 MGHDK, CDR2 SYGVNS. Trimming took 2 bases from V and 7 from J; bases not matched to a gene: 15. The CDR3 has 17 amino acids. This CDR3 is CASSEGLAGSRGGTQYF. CDR3 coding DNA: TGTGCCAGCAGTGAAGGACTAGCCGGGAGCCGAGGAGGGACCCAGTACTTC.

Concerning this clonotype: The CDR3 end shows no conserved phenylalanine or tryptophan, and so a read error is likely. The gene calls are TRBV2 and TRBJ2-2; D call uncertain. The CDR3 loop spans 14 amino acids. With 5 bases removed from V and 5 bases from J, the gap between germline ends came to 12 bases. Germline V gives CDR1 SNHLY, CDR2 FYNNEI. CDR3 amino acids: CASSPAIGTGELFY. Written as DNA, the CDR3 is TGTGCCAGCAGTCCAGCGATAGGGACCGGGGAGCTGTTTTAT.

The CDR3 loop is CASSQETGGSDEQYF. CDR3 coding DNA: TGTGCCAGCAGCCAAGAGACTGGCGGGAGCGACGAGCAGTACTTC. V gene TRBV3-1 combines with J gene TRBJ2-7; TRBD2 matches 7 bases. The V and J ends lost 0 bases and 5 bases, in that order; junction bases with no gene match: 7. CDR3 length: 15 amino acids. Germline values: CDR1 LGHDT, CDR2 YNNKEL (reference sequence).

Here the CDR3 reads CASSPARGRREGYF. CDR3 DNA: TGCGCCAGCAGTCCAGCCAGGGGGAGGAGGGAGGGGTACTTC. The rearrangement uses TRBV5-1 and TRBJ2-7; D is tentatively TRBD1 or TRBD2 (7 bases each). V was shortened by 5 bases and J by 12 bases, with 24 bases between the two germline ends. The CDR3 is 14 residues long. Germline V lookup: CDR1 SGHRS, CDR2 YFSETQ.

The genes are TRBV19 and TRBJ2-2; 8 bases are a match to TRBD2. CDR1 is LNHDA and CDR2 is SQIVND in the germline V gene (reference sequence). This CDR3 has 14 amino acids. The J segment lost 9 bases and the V segment lost 5 bases, leaving 8 bases of the junction unmatched. CDR3 sequence (DNA): TGTGCCAGTAGTCACCCCGGGGGGGCCTGGGAGCTGTTTTTT. Its protein is CASSHPGGAWELFF.

This clonotype occurred many times. The V gene is TRBV7-9, the J gene TRBJ2-5, with TRBD1 matching over 8 bases. The CDR3 loop spans 15 amino acids. J lost 3 bases, V lost 5 bases, and 8 bases had no gene match. Germline CDR1 is SEHNR and CDR2 is FQNEAQ (reference sequence). The CDR3: CASSISDRGKETQYF. The CDR3 DNA reads TGTGCCAGCAGCATCAGCGACAGGGGAAAAGAGACCCAGTACTTC.

In DNA form, the CDR3 reads TGCAGCGTTGTGGGACTCCAAGAGACCCAGTACTTC. Residues: CSVVGLQETQYF. V gene TRBV29-1 combines with J gene TRBJ2-5; TRBD2 is a possible D gene (6 bases). This CDR3 is built from 12 residues. Germline CDR1 and CDR2: SQVTM and ANQGSEA. The V end was cut by 4 bases, the J end by 1 base, with 7 bases between.

V gene TRBV19 combines with J gene TRBJ1-2; TRBD1 matches 7 bases. The V segment lost 3 bases and the J segment 12 bases; nucleotides outside the gene matches: 10. Germline V gene data show CDR1 as LNHDA and CDR2 as SQIVND (reference sequence). CDR3 length: 13 amino acids. The CDR3 sequence: CASSMGTALRNTF. CDR3 nucleotides: TGTGCCAGTAGTATGGGGACAGCCCTCAGAAACACCTTC. Filled out from reference TRBV19 and TRBJ1-2, the complete variable domain reads DGGITQSPKYLFRKEGQNVTLSCEQNLNHDAMYWYRQDPGQGLRLIYYSQIVNDFQKGDIAEGYSVSREKKESFPLTVTSAQKNPTAFYLCASSMGTALRNTFGSGTRLTVV.

V and J are TRBV19 and TRBJ2-7; 8 nucleotides match TRBD1. J was trimmed by 3 bases and V by 2 bases; bases with no gene match: 3. CDR3 size: 14 residues. CDR1 LNHDA and CDR2 SQIVND come from the germline V gene (reference sequence). The CDR3 loop is CASSISGGRYEQYF. The CDR3 nucleotides read TGTGCCAGTAGTATATCAGGGGGCCGCTACGAGCAGTACTTC.

This clonotype was counted many times. The V gene is TRBV7-9, the J gene TRBJ2-5; 8 bases line up with TRBD1. This CDR3 comprises 14 residues. The germline V gene encodes CDR1 SEHNR and CDR2 FQNEAQ (reference sequence). Unmatched junction bases numbered 6, after V lost 5 bases and J lost 4 bases. The CDR3 DNA follows: TGTGCCAGCAGCCCGACAGGGGCCCCAGAGACCCAGTACTTC. It is translated as CASSPTGAPETQYF.

This clonotype was counted at least ten times. The rearrangement joins TRBV6-1 to TRBJ2-5; 11 bases are shared with TRBD1. J was trimmed by 5 bases and V by 3 bases; bases with no gene match: 8. This CDR3 region has 16 residues. CDR1 and CDR2 from the germline V gene are MNHNS and SASEGT. The CDR3 DNA follows: TGTGCCAGCAGTGACGCTAGGACAGGGGGCTTGGAGACCCAGTACTTC. Amino acid sequence: CASSDARTGGLETQYF.

The gene calls are TRBV5-1 and TRBJ1-1; a weak D match, TRBD1 (5 bases). The CDR3 totals 13 residues. V lost 5 bases and J 5 bases, leaving 13 bases between the germline ends. The germline V gene has CDR1 SGHRS and CDR2 YFSETQ. CDR3 in DNA: TGCGCCAGCAGGGCGGGGGGATGGACTGAAGCTTTCTTT. It translates to CASRAGGWTEAFF.

There are a few counts of this clonotype. The rearrangement uses TRBV27 and TRBJ1-5; D gene unclear. Trimming removed 0 bases at V and 7 bases at J, with 10 bases between. The CDR3 has 14 amino acids. Per the germline V gene, CDR1 is MNHEY and CDR2 is SMNVEV (reference sequence). DNA for the CDR3: TGTGCCAGCAGTTTATCGGGAGGGAGGCAGCCCCAGCATTTT. It is translated as CASSLSGGRQPQHF.

This clonotype was observed at least ten times. The rearrangement uses TRBV5-1 and TRBJ1-4; 8 bases map to TRBD1. The CDR3 extends over 14 amino acids. The junction had 2 bases not matched to a gene; V was cut back by 7 bases and J by 0 bases. CDR1 is SGHRS, CDR2 YFSETQ, per germline. Here the CDR3 reads CASGQGATNEKLFF. In DNA, the CDR3 is TGCGCCAGCGGACAGGGAGCAACTAATGAAAAACTGTTTTTT.

This clonotype was counted ten times or more. The chain uses TRBV2 and TRBJ1-1; D is unclear. The V gene lost 5 bases and the J gene lost 1 base, with 14 bases spanning the gap. The germline V gene has CDR1 SNHLY and CDR2 FYNNEI. This CDR3 has 15 amino acids. CDR3 protein: CASSRGPRRNTEAFF. The CDR3 DNA is TGTGCCAGCAGTCGCGGTCCTCGGAGGAACACTGAAGCTTTCTTT.

This clonotype was seen just once. The chain has TRBV20-1 and TRBJ2-7; 8 bases fit TRBD2. This CDR3 has 14 amino acids. Trimming removed 0 bases from V and 3 bases from J; junction bases left unmatched: 4. CDR1 is DFQATT and CDR2 is SNEGSKA in the germline V gene (reference sequence). CDR3 coding DNA: TGCAGTGCTAGAGATCAAGGGACTAGCTACGAGCAGTACTTC. This codes for CSARDQGTSYEQYF.

This clonotype was recorded a few times. One base away lies a much larger clone, so this may be a sequencing read error. The rearrangement links TRBV2 to TRBJ1-2; D unresolved. The CDR3 length is 14 residues. V lost 2 bases to trimming and J lost 0 bases, with 7 bases between them. Germline V gene data show CDR1 as SNHLY and CDR2 as FYNNEI. The CDR3 sequence: CASSESGANYGYTF. The CDR3 DNA is TGTGCCAGCAGTGAATCGGGAGCTAACTATGGCTACACCTTC.

Notes on this clonotype: This may be a read error: a much more frequent sequence differs by one nucleotide. V usage is TRBV10-3 and J usage is TRBJ1-6, with D possibly TRBD1 on 6 matching bases. Per the germline V gene, CDR1 is ENHRY and CDR2 is SYGVKD. This CDR3 region has 14 residues. The chain's CDR3 is CASSEQGENPPLHF. The CDR3 DNA sequence: TGTGCCAGCAGTGAACAGGGTGAGAATCCACCCCTCCACTTT.

This clonotype has ten or more counts. The CDR3 sequence is CASSEGQGYNSPLHF. In DNA form, the CDR3 reads TGTGCCAGCAGTGAAGGTCAGGGATATAATTCACCCCTCCACTTT. V usage is TRBV2 and J usage is TRBJ1-6, with D perhaps matching TRBD1 (5 bases). Germline CDR1 and CDR2: SNHLY and FYNNEI. The V gene lost 1 base and the J gene lost 4 bases, with 8 bases spanning the gap. This CDR3 is 15 amino acids long.

This clonotype has at least ten counts. The CDR3, as DNA: TGTGCCAGCAGAGGACAGGGGGTGCTTTCTGGCTACACCTTC. As protein: CASRGQGVLSGYTF. The chain couples TRBV12-3 or TRBV12-4 to TRBJ1-2; 10 nucleotides match TRBD1. V shed 6 bases and J 7 bases; nucleotides not matched to a gene: 8. The CDR3 length is 14 residues.

About this clonotype: The junction does not match germline at one end; this may be a read error. This chain connects TRBV5-4 to TRBJ2-7, with 7 nucleotides matching TRBD1. The germline V gene encodes CDR1 SGHNT and CDR2 YYREEE (reference sequence). The CDR3 runs 15 residues. The CDR3 spells CASRPGGANTGELYF. The CDR3 DNA follows: TGTGCCAGCAGGCCAGGGGGAGCGAACACCGGGGAGCTGTACTTC.

This clonotype was picked up many times. The chain links TRBV24-1 to TRBJ2-2, with 9 bases identical to TRBD1. The length of the CDR3 is 16 residues. Germline CDR1 is KGHDR and CDR2 is SFDVKD. Trimming cost V 3 bases and J 5 bases; bases outside gene matches: 6. The CDR3 reads CATSDPGQGRTGELFF. CDR3 in DNA: TGTGCCACCAGTGATCCAGGACAGGGGCGTACCGGGGAGCTGTTTTTT.